This TCR beta chain is drawn from a study of T-cell reconstitution after alpha-beta-depleted transplantation in children. There are 13 residues in the CDR3. The V gene lost 3 bases and the J gene lost 3 bases, with 9 bases spanning the gap. Germline loops: CDR1 MGHDK, CDR2 SYGVNS. The authors prepared the TCRbeta library with unique molecular identifiers. A single record per CDR3 protein comes from TCRdb applying MiXCR to the PCR reads. The sample shows around 400,000 distinct CDR3 sequences, roughly 20% of them seen only once. The receptor's source is a human donor who donated a stem cell graft to a child with acute myeloid leukemia. The V gene is TRBV25-1, the J gene TRBJ2-7; possible D gene TRBD2, 6 bases. Here the sequenced sample was PBMCs from the stem cell graft donor, taken from the stem cell graft. Here the CDR3 reads CASSDGGVYEQYF. For the CDR3, the DNA is TGTGCCAGCAGTGATGGAGGGGTCTACGAGCAGTACTTC.